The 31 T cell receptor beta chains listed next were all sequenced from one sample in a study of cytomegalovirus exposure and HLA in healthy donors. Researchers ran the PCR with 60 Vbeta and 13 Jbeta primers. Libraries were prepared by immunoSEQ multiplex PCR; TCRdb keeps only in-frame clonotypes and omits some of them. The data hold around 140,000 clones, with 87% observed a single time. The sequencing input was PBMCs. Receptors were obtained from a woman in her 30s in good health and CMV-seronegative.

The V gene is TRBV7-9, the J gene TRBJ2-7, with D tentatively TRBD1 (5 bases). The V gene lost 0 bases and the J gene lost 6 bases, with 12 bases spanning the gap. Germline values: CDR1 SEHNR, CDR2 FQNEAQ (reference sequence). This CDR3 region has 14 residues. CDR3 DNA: TGTGCCAGCAGCTTAGCCAGGGTGGGCGGCGAGCAGTACTTC. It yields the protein CASSLARVGGEQYF.

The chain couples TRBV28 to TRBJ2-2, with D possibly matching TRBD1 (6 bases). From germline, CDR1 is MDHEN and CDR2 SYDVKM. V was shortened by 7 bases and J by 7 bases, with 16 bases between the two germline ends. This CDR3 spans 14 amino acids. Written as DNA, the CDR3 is TGTGCCAGCAACCCTGCAGGGGTGGGCGGGGAGCTGTTTTTT. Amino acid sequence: CASNPAGVGGELFF.

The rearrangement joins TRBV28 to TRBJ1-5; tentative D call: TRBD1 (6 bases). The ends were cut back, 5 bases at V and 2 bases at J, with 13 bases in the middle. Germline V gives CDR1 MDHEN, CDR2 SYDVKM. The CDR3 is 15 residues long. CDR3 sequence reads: CASSLQGRGNQPQHF. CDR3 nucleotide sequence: TGTGCCAGCAGTCTCCAGGGGCGAGGCAATCAGCCCCAGCATTTT.

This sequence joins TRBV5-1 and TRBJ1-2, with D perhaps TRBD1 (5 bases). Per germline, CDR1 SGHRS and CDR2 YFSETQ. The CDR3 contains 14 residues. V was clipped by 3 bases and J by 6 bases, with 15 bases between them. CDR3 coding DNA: TGCGCCAGCAGCTCGCAGGGATTATATCATGGCTACACCTTC. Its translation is CASSSQGLYHGYTF.

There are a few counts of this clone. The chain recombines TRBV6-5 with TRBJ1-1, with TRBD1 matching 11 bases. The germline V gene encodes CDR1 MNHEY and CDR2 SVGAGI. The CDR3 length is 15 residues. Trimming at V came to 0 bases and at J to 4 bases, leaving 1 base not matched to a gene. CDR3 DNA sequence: TGTGCCAGCAGTTACTCAGGGACAGGGGGCACTGAAGCTTTCTTT. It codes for CASSYSGTGGTEAFF.

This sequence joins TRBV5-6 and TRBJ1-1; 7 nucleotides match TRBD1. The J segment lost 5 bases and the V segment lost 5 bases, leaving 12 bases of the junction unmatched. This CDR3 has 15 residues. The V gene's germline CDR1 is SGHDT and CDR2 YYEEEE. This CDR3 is CASRWAGGSRTEAFF. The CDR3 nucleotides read TGTGCCAGCAGGTGGGCAGGGGGATCGAGGACTGAAGCTTTCTTT.

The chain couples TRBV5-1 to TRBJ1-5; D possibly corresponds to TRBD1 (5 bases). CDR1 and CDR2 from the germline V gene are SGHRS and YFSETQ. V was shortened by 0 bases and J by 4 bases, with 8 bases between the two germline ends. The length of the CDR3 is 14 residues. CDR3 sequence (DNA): TGCGCCAGCAGCTTGGAGGCAGGGAATCAGCCCCAGCATTTT. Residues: CASSLEAGNQPQHF.

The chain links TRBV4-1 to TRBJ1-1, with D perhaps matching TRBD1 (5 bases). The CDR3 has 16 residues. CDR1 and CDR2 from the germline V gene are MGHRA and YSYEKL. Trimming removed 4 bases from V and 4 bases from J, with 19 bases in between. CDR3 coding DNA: TGCGCCAGCAGCCCTCAAATGATGTGGGGGGGCACTGAAGCTTTCTTT. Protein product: CASSPQMMWGGTEAFF.

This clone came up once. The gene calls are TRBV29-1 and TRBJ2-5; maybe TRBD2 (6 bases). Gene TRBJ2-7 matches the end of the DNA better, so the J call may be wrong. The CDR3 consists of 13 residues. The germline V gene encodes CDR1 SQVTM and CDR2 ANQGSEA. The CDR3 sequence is CSVGGRLSYEQYF. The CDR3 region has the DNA TGCAGCGTGGGGGGTCGGCTCTCCTACGAGCAGTACTTC.

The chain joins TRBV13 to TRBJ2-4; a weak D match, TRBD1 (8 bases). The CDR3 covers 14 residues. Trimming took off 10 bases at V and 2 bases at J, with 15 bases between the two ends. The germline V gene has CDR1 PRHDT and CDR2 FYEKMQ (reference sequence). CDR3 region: CATTGGGTKNIQYF. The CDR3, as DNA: TGTGCCACTACAGGGGGAGGGACCAAAAACATTCAGTACTTC.

DNA for the CDR3: TGCAGCGTTGGGGCGACTGACAGGGGGCGGTCAGATACGCAGTATTTT. This encodes CSVGATDRGRSDTQYF. This rearrangement joins TRBV29-1 to TRBJ2-3; 10 nucleotides line up with TRBD1. The V segment lost 4 bases and the J segment 4 bases; nucleotides outside the gene matches: 11. This CDR3 contains 16 residues. The V gene's germline CDR1 is SQVTM and CDR2 ANQGSEA.

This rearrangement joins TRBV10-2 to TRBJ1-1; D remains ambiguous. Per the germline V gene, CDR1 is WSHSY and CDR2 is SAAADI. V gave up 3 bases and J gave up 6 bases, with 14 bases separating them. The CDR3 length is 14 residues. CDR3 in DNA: TGCGCCAGCAGTGACAGAGCCCGTAGCCCTGAAGCTTTCTTT. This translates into CASSDRARSPEAFF.

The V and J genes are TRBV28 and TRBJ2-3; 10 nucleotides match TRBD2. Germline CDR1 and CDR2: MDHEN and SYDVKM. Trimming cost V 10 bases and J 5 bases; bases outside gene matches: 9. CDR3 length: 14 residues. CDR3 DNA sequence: TGTGCCACCGGAGCGGGGGGGCTTGGAGATACGCAGTATTTT. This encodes CATGAGGLGDTQYF.

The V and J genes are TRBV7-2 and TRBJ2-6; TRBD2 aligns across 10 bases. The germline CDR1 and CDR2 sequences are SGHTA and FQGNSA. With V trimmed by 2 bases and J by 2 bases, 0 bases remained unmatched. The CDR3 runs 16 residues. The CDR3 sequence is CASSLLAGAGANVLTF. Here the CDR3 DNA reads TGTGCCAGCAGCTTACTAGCGGGAGCTGGGGCCAACGTCCTGACTTTC.

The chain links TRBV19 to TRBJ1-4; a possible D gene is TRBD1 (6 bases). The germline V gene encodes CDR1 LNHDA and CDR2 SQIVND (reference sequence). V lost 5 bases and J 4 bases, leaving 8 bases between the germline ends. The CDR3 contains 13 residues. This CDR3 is CASSPQGNEKLFF. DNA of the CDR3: TGTGCCAGTAGTCCACAGGGTAATGAAAAACTGTTTTTT.

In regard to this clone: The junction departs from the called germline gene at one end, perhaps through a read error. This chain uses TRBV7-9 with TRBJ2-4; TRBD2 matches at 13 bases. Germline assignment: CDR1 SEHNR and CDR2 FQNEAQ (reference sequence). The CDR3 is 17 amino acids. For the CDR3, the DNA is TGTTCCAGCAGCCCGGGTAGACTAGCGGGGGGCGGAAACATTCAGTACTTC. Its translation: CSSSPGRLAGGGNIQYF.

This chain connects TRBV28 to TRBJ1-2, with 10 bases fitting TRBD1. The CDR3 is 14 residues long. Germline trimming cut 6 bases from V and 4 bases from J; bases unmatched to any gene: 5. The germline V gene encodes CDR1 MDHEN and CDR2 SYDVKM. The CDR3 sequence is CASRTGGRSYGYTF. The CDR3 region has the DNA TGTGCCAGCAGGACAGGGGGCCGGAGCTATGGCTACACCTTC.

CDR3 sequence: CASTLRGAAPDGYTF. DNA of the CDR3: TGTGCCAGCACTTTACGGGGGGCTGCGCCCGATGGCTACACCTTC. The chain couples TRBV6-5 to TRBJ1-2; D may be TRBD1 (6 bases). There are 15 residues in the CDR3. V was cut by 7 bases and J by 6 bases, with 21 bases left in between. From germline, CDR1 is MNHEY and CDR2 SVGAGI.

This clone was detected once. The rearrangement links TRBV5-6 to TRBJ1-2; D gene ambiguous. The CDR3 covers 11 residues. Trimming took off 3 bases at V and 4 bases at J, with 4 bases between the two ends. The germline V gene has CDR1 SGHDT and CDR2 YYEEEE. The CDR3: CASSYSYGYTF. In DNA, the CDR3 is TGTGCCAGCAGCTACAGCTATGGCTACACCTTC.

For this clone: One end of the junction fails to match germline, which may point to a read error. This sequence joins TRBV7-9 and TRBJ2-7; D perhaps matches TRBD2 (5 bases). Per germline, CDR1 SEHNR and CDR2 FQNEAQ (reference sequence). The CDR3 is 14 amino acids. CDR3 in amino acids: CSSSPGLVAREQYF. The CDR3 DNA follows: TGTTCCAGCAGCCCCGGACTGGTAGCGCGGGAGCAGTACTTC.

The CDR3 is CASSPPGQGREQYF. CDR3 DNA: TGTGCCAGCAGCCCTCCGGGACAGGGTCGCGAGCAGTACTTC. The chain employs TRBV7-2 and TRBJ2-7; 9 bases map to TRBD1. Germline V gene data show CDR1 as SGHTA and CDR2 as FQGNSA. The CDR3 runs to 14 residues. J was trimmed by 6 bases and V by 5 bases; bases with no gene match: 8.

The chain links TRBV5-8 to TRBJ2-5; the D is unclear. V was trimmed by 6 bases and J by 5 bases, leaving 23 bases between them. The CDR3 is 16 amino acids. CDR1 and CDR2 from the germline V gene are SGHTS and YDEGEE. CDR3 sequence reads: CASTTRVMAGLETQYF. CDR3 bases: TGTGCCAGCACCACACGGGTGATGGCTGGGTTGGAGACCCAGTACTTC.

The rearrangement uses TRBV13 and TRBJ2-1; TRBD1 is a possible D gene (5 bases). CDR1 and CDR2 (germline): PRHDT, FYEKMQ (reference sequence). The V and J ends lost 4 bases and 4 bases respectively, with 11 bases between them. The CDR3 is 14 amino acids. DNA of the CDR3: TGTGCCAGCAGCTACCGACAGCGATACAATGAGCAGTTCTTC. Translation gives CASSYRQRYNEQFF.

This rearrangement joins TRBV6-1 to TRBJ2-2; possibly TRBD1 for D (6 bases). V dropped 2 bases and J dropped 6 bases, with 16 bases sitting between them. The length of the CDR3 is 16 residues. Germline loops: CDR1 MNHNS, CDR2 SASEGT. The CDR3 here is CASSEPGQRRPGELFF. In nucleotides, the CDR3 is TGTGCCAGCAGTGAACCGGGACAACGGAGGCCCGGGGAGCTGTTTTTT.

CDR3 residues: CASSFSQANEQFF. CDR3 DNA sequence: TGTGCCAGCAGCTTCAGCCAGGCCAATGAGCAGTTCTTC. The chain joins TRBV7-8 to TRBJ2-1, with D unresolved. There are 13 residues in the CDR3. Germline V gene sequence: CDR1 SGHVS, CDR2 FQNEAQ. Trimming took 3 bases from V and 6 from J, leaving 9 bases between them. Based on the CDR3 plus reference TRBV7-8 and TRBJ2-1, the full variable domain is GAGVSQSPRYKVAKRGQDVALRCDPISGHVSLFWYQQALGQGPEFLTYFQNEAQLDKSGLPSDRFFAERPEGSVSTLKIQRTQQEDSAVYLCASSFSQANEQFFGPGTRLTVL.

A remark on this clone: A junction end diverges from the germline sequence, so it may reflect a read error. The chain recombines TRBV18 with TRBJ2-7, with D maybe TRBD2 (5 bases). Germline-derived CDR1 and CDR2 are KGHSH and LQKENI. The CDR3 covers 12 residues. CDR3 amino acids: CASSPPSRRKIF. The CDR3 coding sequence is TGTGCCAGCTCACCACCGTCCAGGAGGAAGATCTTC. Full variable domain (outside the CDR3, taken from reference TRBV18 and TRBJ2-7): NAGVMQNPRHLVRRRGQEARLRCSPMKGHSHVYWYRQLPEEGLKFMVYLQKENIIDESGMPKERFSAEFPKEGPSILRIQQVVRGDSAAYFCASSPPSRRKIFGPGTRLTVT.

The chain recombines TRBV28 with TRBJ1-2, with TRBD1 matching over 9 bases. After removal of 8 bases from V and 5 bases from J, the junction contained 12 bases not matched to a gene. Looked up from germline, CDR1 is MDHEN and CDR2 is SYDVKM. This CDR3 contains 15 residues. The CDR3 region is CASFTGTGNSYGYTF. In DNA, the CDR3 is TGTGCCAGCTTCACCGGGACAGGGAACTCTTATGGCTACACCTTC.

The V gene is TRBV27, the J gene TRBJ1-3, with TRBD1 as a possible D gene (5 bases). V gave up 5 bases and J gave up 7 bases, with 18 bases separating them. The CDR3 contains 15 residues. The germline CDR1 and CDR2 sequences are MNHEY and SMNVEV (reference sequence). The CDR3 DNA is TGTGCCAGCAGTCCCTACCTTGGGGCAGGGAACACCATATATTTT. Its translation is CASSPYLGAGNTIYF.

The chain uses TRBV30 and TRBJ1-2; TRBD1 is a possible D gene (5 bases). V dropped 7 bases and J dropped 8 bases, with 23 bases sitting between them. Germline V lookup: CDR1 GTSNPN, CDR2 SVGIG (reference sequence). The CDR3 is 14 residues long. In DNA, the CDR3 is TGTGCCTACATCCTAGGAGGGATAAGGGGCGGCTACACCTTC. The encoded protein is CAYILGGIRGGYTF.

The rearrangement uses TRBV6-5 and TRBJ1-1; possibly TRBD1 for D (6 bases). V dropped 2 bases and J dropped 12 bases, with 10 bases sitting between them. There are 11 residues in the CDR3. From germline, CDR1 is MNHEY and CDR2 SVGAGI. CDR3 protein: CASSYDRRTFF. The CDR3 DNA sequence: TGTGCCAGCAGTTACGACAGGAGGACTTTCTTT.

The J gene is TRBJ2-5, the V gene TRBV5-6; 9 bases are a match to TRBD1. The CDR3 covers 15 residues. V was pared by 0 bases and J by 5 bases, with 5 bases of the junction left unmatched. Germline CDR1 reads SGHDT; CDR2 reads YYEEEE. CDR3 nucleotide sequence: TGTGCCAGCAGCTTGGCACAGGGGGCGGGGGAGACCCAGTACTTC. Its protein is CASSLAQGAGETQYF.